These 23 T cell receptor beta chains share one sample of origin, sequenced in a study of patients and donors after allogeneic stem cell transplantation. TCRdb used MiXCR to reprocess the RT-PCR reads, holding one entry per CDR3 protein. This table has about 960,000 distinct CDR3 sequences, around 17% appearing once. The sequenced sample consisted of blood, either unsorted or a sorted T cell fraction (not recorded which). These receptors originate from a human donor who was either an allogeneic HSCT recipient or a stem cell or donor lymphocyte infusion donor (not recorded which). It is not recorded whose cells these are; they may come from a transplant donor.

This clonotype was recorded a few times. This chain connects TRBV20-1 to TRBJ2-7, with a possible D match to TRBD2 (5 bases). Deletions cut 6 bases from V and 0 bases from J, with 12 bases between. Germline V gene lookup returns CDR1 DFQATT and CDR2 SNEGSKA (reference sequence). The CDR3 has 13 residues. DNA for the CDR3: TGCAGTGCAACTAGGAAAAACTCCTACGAGCAGTACTTC. Encoded protein: CSATRKNSYEQYF.

V and J are TRBV7-9 and TRBJ2-7; maybe TRBD2 (5 bases). CDR3 length: 13 amino acids. Germline CDR1 SEHNR, CDR2 FQNEAQ (reference sequence). Trimming removed 4 bases at V and 5 bases at J, with 12 bases between. CDR3 in amino acids: CASSSPGTHEQYF. DNA of the CDR3: TGTGCCAGCAGCTCCCCGGGAACCCACGAGCAGTACTTC.

The chain carries TRBV7-8 and TRBJ2-1; unclear D gene. The germline gives CDR1 SGHVS, CDR2 FQNEAQ. This CDR3 has 16 residues. V was trimmed by 2 bases and J by 0 bases, leaving 11 bases between them. The CDR3 is CASSLSRLFSYNEQFF. As DNA, the CDR3 is TGTGCCAGCAGCTTATCCCGTCTTTTCTCCTACAATGAGCAGTTCTTC.

This clonotype was seen once. The chain carries TRBV24-1 and TRBJ2-2; D is perhaps TRBD1 or TRBD2 (5 bases each). The V end lost 6 bases, the J end lost 7 bases, and 23 bases lay between the germline ends. The CDR3 has 17 amino acids. Per the germline V gene, CDR1 is KGHDR and CDR2 is SFDVKD. This chain's CDR3 is CATSKGPGDGGLGELFF. For the CDR3, the DNA is TGTGCCACCAGTAAAGGCCCCGGGGACGGTGGACTCGGGGAGCTGTTTTTT.

This chain joins TRBV7-3 and TRBJ1-2, with D perhaps TRBD1 (5 bases). The ends were cut back, 2 bases at V and 4 bases at J, with 11 bases in the middle. CDR3 size: 14 residues. Looked up from germline, CDR1 is SGHTA and CDR2 is FQGTGA. CDR3 amino acids: CASSLGEGRYGYTF. The CDR3 region has the DNA TGTGCCAGCAGCTTAGGGGAGGGACGCTATGGCTACACCTTC.

This chain links TRBV6-1 with TRBJ1-1; TRBD1 aligns across 7 bases. This CDR3 spans 13 amino acids. J gave up 4 bases and V 7 bases, and 6 bases lay outside the gene matches. Germline V gene lookup returns CDR1 MNHNS and CDR2 SASEGT. The CDR3 loop reads CASTRGGLTEAFF. CDR3 in DNA: TGTGCCAGCACGAGAGGGGGCCTCACTGAAGCTTTCTTT.

This clonotype has just a few counts. The rearrangement uses TRBV24-1 and TRBJ1-2; D ambiguous. Germline assignment: CDR1 KGHDR and CDR2 SFDVKD. This CDR3 region has 11 residues. V lost 3 bases and J lost 8, with 6 bases in between. This CDR3 is CATSDGVGYTF. The CDR3 DNA follows: TGTGCCACCAGTGATGGCGTGGGCTACACCTTC.

This clonotype was observed many times. The chain employs TRBV29-1 and TRBJ2-1; 9 nucleotides line up with TRBD1. The CDR3 has 15 amino acids. Germline V gene data show CDR1 as SQVTM and CDR2 as ANQGSEA. With V trimmed by 3 bases and J by 4 bases, 7 bases remained unmatched. The CDR3 DNA is TGCAGCGTTGAGCCCACAGGGGGCGCGTACAATGAGCAGTTCTTC. Residues: CSVEPTGGAYNEQFF.

In its sample, this clonotype was seen a few times. The chain employs TRBV7-9 and TRBJ2-6; D remains unclear. CDR3 size: 15 residues. V lost 3 bases, J lost 3 bases, and 9 bases lay in between. CDR1 is SEHNR, CDR2 FQNEAQ, per germline (reference sequence). This CDR3 is CASSFLKRGANVLTF. The CDR3 DNA sequence: TGTGCCAGCAGCTTCCTGAAACGTGGGGCCAACGTCCTGACTTTC.

The V call is TRBV30, the J call TRBJ2-3; the D gene is possibly TRBD1 (5 bases). The CDR3 runs to 14 residues. CDR1 GTSNPN and CDR2 SVGIG come from the germline V gene (reference sequence). V lost 1 base to trimming and J lost 0 bases, with 8 bases between them. This CDR3 reads CAWSGGSSTDTQYF. CDR3 coding DNA: TGTGCCTGGAGTGGGGGCTCCAGCACAGATACGCAGTATTTT.

This chain connects TRBV6-5 to TRBJ2-1; 10 bases fit TRBD2. Germline CDR1 MNHEY, CDR2 SVGAGI. The V gene end was trimmed by 2 bases and the J gene end by 4 bases; junction bases not matched to a gene: 8. The CDR3 length is 17 residues. CDR3 amino acids: CASSYRRASGRYNEQFF. The CDR3 coding sequence is TGTGCCAGCAGTTACAGGAGGGCTAGCGGGAGATACAATGAGCAGTTCTTC.

This clonotype was seen a handful of times. This chain links TRBV20-1 with TRBJ2-3; 8 bases line up with TRBD2. The CDR3 spans 16 residues. The junction had 10 bases not matched to a gene; V was cut back by 4 bases and J by 1 base. Per germline, CDR1 DFQATT and CDR2 SNEGSKA (reference sequence). The CDR3 here is CSANSRLARRTDTQYF. The CDR3 DNA follows: TGCAGTGCTAATTCCCGACTAGCGCGCCGCACAGATACGCAGTATTTT.

This clonotype came up a few times. This chain uses TRBV9 with TRBJ2-7; tentatively, D is TRBD2 (6 bases). The CDR3 extends over 13 amino acids. V was clipped by 0 bases and J by 3 bases, with 7 bases between them. Germline loops: CDR1 SGDLS, CDR2 YYNGEE. The CDR3 reads CASSVGGNYEQYF. DNA of the CDR3: TGTGCCAGCAGCGTAGGCGGGAACTACGAGCAGTACTTC.

The J gene is TRBJ2-7, the V gene TRBV6-2 or TRBV6-3; D is perhaps TRBD1 (5 bases). Germline CDR1 is MNHEY and CDR2 is SVGEGT. The V gene lost 0 bases and the J gene lost 4 bases, with 28 bases spanning the gap. This CDR3 has 20 residues. The CDR3 spells CASSYSISRGKPPLLYEQYF. The DNA for the CDR3 is TGTGCCAGCAGTTACTCGATCTCAAGGGGAAAACCGCCACTCTTGTACGAGCAGTACTTC.

V and J are TRBV12-3 or TRBV12-4 and TRBJ1-2; D gene unclear. This CDR3 contains 17 residues. Trimming took 3 bases from V and 4 from J, leaving 21 bases between them. CDR3 sequence (DNA): TGTGCCAGCAGTTTGAATTCATGGGAGCGGCGGGTCTATGGCTACACCTTC. It yields the protein CASSLNSWERRVYGYTF.

The rearrangement uses TRBV9 and TRBJ2-7; D gene uncertain. The CDR3 spans 15 residues. CDR1 and CDR2 from the germline V gene are SGDLS and YYNGEE. Trimming stripped 0 bases from V and 3 bases from J, with 13 bases between. The CDR3 reads CASSVAHATYYEQYF. The CDR3 coding sequence is TGTGCCAGCAGCGTAGCTCACGCAACTTACTACGAGCAGTACTTC.

The J gene is TRBJ2-3, the V gene TRBV11-2; 9 bases agree with TRBD2. Losses at the gene ends were 6 bases for V and 5 bases for J; bases not matched to a gene: 9. Germline V gene data show CDR1 as SGHAT and CDR2 as FQNNGV. There are 15 residues in the CDR3. The CDR3 sequence: CASSLSGGRVDTQYF. The CDR3 DNA reads as TGTGCCAGCAGTTTAAGCGGGGGGCGGGTAGATACGCAGTATTTT.

This clonotype was seen ten or more times. The gene calls are TRBV15 and TRBJ2-1, with TRBD1 matching over 9 bases. V gave up 2 bases and J gave up 5 bases; unmatched junction bases: 4. The CDR3 length is 15 residues. Germline lookup yields CDR1 LNHNV and CDR2 YYDKDF (reference sequence). CDR3 amino acids: CATSRFGQGNNEQFF. DNA for the CDR3: TGTGCCACCAGCAGATTCGGACAGGGGAACAATGAGCAGTTCTTC.

This clonotype was found a few times. The chain recombines TRBV12-3 or TRBV12-4 with TRBJ1-4; D gene ambiguous. The V gene lost 3 bases and the J gene lost 8 bases, with 10 bases spanning the gap. The CDR3 covers 13 residues. The CDR3 DNA follows: TGTGCCAGCAGTTTGCGGCTGGGGGAAAAACTGTTTTTT. Translating gives CASSLRLGEKLFF.

The chain's CDR3 is CASSAHEGAFF. The CDR3, as DNA: TGTGCCAGCAGCGCGCACGAGGGAGCTTTCTTT. The chain combines TRBV21-1 with TRBJ1-1. TRBV21-1 is a recognized pseudogene. This CDR3 is 11 amino acids long.

The V call is TRBV12-3 or TRBV12-4, the J call TRBJ2-7; D is perhaps TRBD2 (7 bases). The V end lost 4 bases, the J end lost 3 bases, and 19 bases lay between the germline ends. The CDR3 runs 16 residues. The CDR3 is CASSSSLGGGFYEQYF. In DNA form, the CDR3 reads TGTGCCAGCAGTTCCTCCCTGGGAGGGGGATTCTACGAGCAGTACTTC.

The chain uses TRBV19 and TRBJ2-7; 8 nucleotides align to TRBD1. Unmatched junction bases numbered 10, after V lost 6 bases and J lost 3 bases. The germline CDR1 and CDR2 sequences are LNHDA and SQIVND (reference sequence). This CDR3 contains 15 residues. The chain's CDR3 is CASRQQTGEIYEQYF. CDR3 bases: TGTGCCAGTAGACAACAGACAGGGGAAATCTACGAGCAGTACTTC.

This clonotype has only a few counts. V gene TRBV6-2 or TRBV6-3 combines with J gene TRBJ1-1, with TRBD1 identical over 9 bases. CDR3 length equals 15 residues. With 0 bases clipped from V and 7 bases from J, the junction kept 6 bases outside the gene matches. CDR1 and CDR2 from the germline V gene are MNHEY and SVGEGT. CDR3 DNA: TGTGCCAGCAGTTACTCGACAGGGGGAGGTGATGAAGCTTTCTTT. This sequence encodes CASSYSTGGGDEAFF.